The 20 T cell receptor beta chains in this list originate from one sample, sequenced in a study of T cells in narcolepsy. Some clones are missing from TCRdb's copy, which holds only in-frame ones; the method was immunoSEQ multiplex PCR. The sample shows 30,000 to 35,000 clones, 60% to 85% of them seen only once. Sequenced sample: memory (CD45RA-) CD4+ T cells from blood. Every receptor here comes from a human donor in good health.

This clone was observed a few times. J is TRBJ2-7 and V is TRBV6-1; D ambiguous. The CDR3 has 13 amino acids. Germline V gene lookup returns CDR1 MNHNS and CDR2 SASEGT. Trimming removed 7 bases at V and 0 bases at J, with 10 bases between. The CDR3 loop is CASTQFDSYEQYF. CDR3 sequence (DNA): TGTGCCAGCACCCAGTTTGACTCCTACGAGCAGTACTTC.

This clone was found a few times. V and J are TRBV6-6 and TRBJ1-2; tentatively, D is TRBD1 (6 bases). The germline V gene encodes CDR1 MNHNY and CDR2 SVGAGI (reference sequence). This CDR3 has 14 amino acids. Trimming left V 1 base short and J 8 bases short, with 14 bases between. The CDR3: CASSYYQQGSGYTF. As DNA, the CDR3 is TGTGCCAGCAGTTACTATCAACAGGGTAGCGGCTACACCTTC.

V gene TRBV2 combines with J gene TRBJ1-6; D perhaps matches TRBD1 (5 bases). The CDR3 runs 16 residues. V gave up 8 bases and J gave up 9 bases, with 23 bases separating them. CDR1 is SNHLY and CDR2 is FYNNEI in the germline V gene. The CDR3 sequence: CASRAGGPAVSSPLHF. DNA for the CDR3: TGTGCCAGCCGGGCCGGGGGTCCCGCCGTTAGTTCACCCCTCCACTTT. Based on the CDR3 plus reference TRBV2 and TRBJ1-6, the full variable domain is EPEVTQTPSHQVTQMGQEVILRCVPISNHLYFYWYRQILGQKVEFLVSFYNNEISEKSEIFDDQFSVERPDGSNFTLKIRSTKLEDSAMYFCASRAGGPAVSSPLHFGNGTRLTVT.

This sequence joins TRBV4-2 and TRBJ2-7; D possibly corresponds to TRBD2 (6 bases). V gave up 4 bases and J gave up 4 bases, with 23 bases separating them. The CDR3 has 17 amino acids. In germline, CDR1 is LGHNA, CDR2 YNFKEQ. The CDR3 DNA follows: TGTGCCAGCAGCCCTGAAGGGACCTTCGGGGGTCGGTACGAGCAGTACTTC. Its protein is CASSPEGTFGGRYEQYF.

Notes on this clone: The sample contains more than one DNA sequence encoding this CDR3. CDR3 protein: CASSGSSEETQYF. In nucleotides, the CDR3 is TGTGCCAGCAGTGGGTCGTCCGAAGAGACCCAGTACTTC. The chain links TRBV9 to TRBJ2-5; D remains unclear. This CDR3 is built from 13 residues. The germline V and J ends were trimmed by 5 bases and 3 bases, with 11 bases remaining between them. The V gene's germline CDR1 is SGDLS and CDR2 YYNGEE.

The V gene is TRBV25-1, the J gene TRBJ2-5; D is uncertain. Gene TRBJ2-7 matches the end of the DNA better, so the J call may be wrong. Germline-derived CDR1 and CDR2 are MGHDK and SYGVNS. CDR3 size: 16 residues. Written as DNA, the CDR3 is TGTGCCAGCAGTGAATATGGTAGGTCTTATTTTTACGAGCAGTACTTC. Amino acids: CASSEYGRSYFYEQYF.

This clone turned up a few times. The chain joins TRBV6-1 to TRBJ1-1; D perhaps matches TRBD1 (5 bases). The CDR3 has 13 residues. Germline CDR1 reads MNHNS; CDR2 reads SASEGT. V lost 7 bases, J lost 1 base, and 10 bases lay in between. The CDR3: CASKTGTNTEAFF. CDR3 DNA sequence: TGTGCCAGCAAGACGGGGACGAACACTGAAGCTTTCTTT.

The gene calls are TRBV30 and TRBJ2-7; D gene unclear. V was shortened by 3 bases and J by 5 bases, with 20 bases between the two germline ends. The CDR3 has 15 amino acids. Germline V CDR1 and CDR2: GTSNPN, SVGIG (reference sequence). The CDR3 protein is CAWSVTDPIFDEQYF. The CDR3 region has the DNA TGTGCCTGGAGCGTGACGGACCCTATTTTCGACGAGCAGTACTTC.

This chain uses TRBV7-5 with TRBJ2-4; the tabulated D call, TRBD2, remains unverified against the DNA. TRBV7-5 is deemed a pseudogene. The CDR3 covers 17 residues. CDR3: CVRSTILAGARGNIQYF. The CDR3 nucleotides read TGTGTCAGAAGCACCATCTTGGCGGGGGCGAGGGGAAACATTCAGTACTTC.

This clone appeared a few times. The CDR3 DNA sequence: TGTGCCAGCTCACCACCAGGCACAGGGAAGGGGAACACTGAAGCTTTCTTT. Protein sequence: CASSPPGTGKGNTEAFF. This chain connects TRBV18 to TRBJ1-1; possibly TRBD1 for D (6 bases). The CDR3 runs to 17 residues. CDR1 is KGHSH and CDR2 is LQKENI in the germline V gene. Trimming took off 0 bases at V and 1 base at J, with 15 bases between the two ends. Filled out from reference TRBV18 and TRBJ1-1, the complete variable domain reads NAGVMQNPRHLVRRRGQEARLRCSPMKGHSHVYWYRQLPEEGLKFMVYLQKENIIDESGMPKERFSAEFPKEGPSILRIQQVVRGDSAAYFCASSPPGTGKGNTEAFFGQGTRLTVV.

This clone is a singleton in its sample. The genes are TRBV11-3 and TRBJ2-5, with 16 bases lining up with TRBD2. Losses at the gene ends were 1 base for V and 1 base for J; bases not matched to a gene: 9. The CDR3 covers 20 residues. Germline loops: CDR1 SGHNT, CDR2 YENEEA. The CDR3 protein is CASSLGGTSGRVFGQETQYF. CDR3 nucleotide sequence: TGTGCCAGCAGCTTAGGCGGGACTAGCGGGAGGGTGTTTGGCCAAGAGACCCAGTACTTC.

The rearrangement links TRBV29-1 to TRBJ1-1; the match to TRBD1 covers 8 bases. CDR3 size: 13 residues. V gave up 3 bases and J gave up 4 bases; unmatched junction bases: 4. Looked up from germline, CDR1 is SQVTM and CDR2 is ANQGSEA. CDR3 amino acids: CSVEKQGGTEAFF. The CDR3 DNA reads as TGCAGCGTTGAGAAACAGGGGGGCACTGAAGCTTTCTTT.

The V gene is TRBV5-1, the J gene TRBJ2-5; TRBD1 aligns across 7 bases. Germline-derived CDR1 and CDR2 are SGHRS and YFSETQ. The CDR3 is 15 amino acids. With V trimmed by 4 bases and J by 4 bases, 10 bases remained unmatched. CDR3 sequence reads: CASSRSTGFGETQYF. CDR3 coding DNA: TGCGCCAGCAGCAGATCGACAGGGTTTGGAGAGACCCAGTACTTC.

This chain connects TRBV4-2 to TRBJ1-1; 7 nucleotides match TRBD1. V trimming: 0 bases; J trimming: 1 base; junction bases outside the gene matches: 2. The V gene's germline CDR1 is LGHNA and CDR2 YNFKEQ. CDR3 length equals 15 residues. The CDR3 DNA is TGTGCCAGCAGCCAAGATAGGGACAGGAACACTGAAGCTTTCTTT. Translating gives CASSQDRDRNTEAFF.

The J gene is TRBJ2-7, the V gene TRBV14; D gene uncertain. The V gene lost 3 bases and the J gene lost 3 bases, with 18 bases spanning the gap. Germline V gene data show CDR1 as SGHDN and CDR2 as FVKESK. This CDR3 region has 16 residues. The CDR3 here is CASSQAAPTLGYEQYF. CDR3 DNA: TGTGCCAGCAGCCAGGCGGCTCCAACCCTCGGCTACGAGCAGTACTTC.

This chain joins TRBV7-9 and TRBJ2-3; 13 bases are a match to TRBD2. V dropped 5 bases and J dropped 2; count of bases not matched to a gene: 4. The CDR3 length is 16 residues. The V gene's germline CDR1 is SEHNR and CDR2 FQNEAQ (reference sequence). The DNA of the CDR3 is TGTGCCAGCAGCAAGGGACTAGCGGGAAACACAGATACGCAGTATTTT. Translation gives CASSKGLAGNTDTQYF.

The chain carries TRBV28 and TRBJ1-2; TRBD1 matches at 7 bases. CDR1 is MDHEN, CDR2 SYDVKM, per germline. V lost 2 bases, J lost 5 bases, and 8 bases stayed unmatched. The CDR3 runs to 15 residues. The CDR3 nucleotides read TGTGCCAGCAGTTTAGACAAGGGGGCGAGGTATGGCTACACCTTC. Its translation: CASSLDKGARYGYTF.

V usage is TRBV19 and J usage is TRBJ2-3, with D possibly TRBD1 on 5 matching bases. The CDR3 consists of 13 residues. V shed 6 bases and J shed 2 bases, with 9 bases lying between them. The germline V gene has CDR1 LNHDA and CDR2 SQIVND (reference sequence). The DNA of the CDR3 is TGTGCCAGTAGAAAGACAGTCACAGATACGCAGTATTTT. Protein sequence: CASRKTVTDTQYF.

This clone was seen more than once but under ten times. The chain couples TRBV7-9 to TRBJ1-5; no definite D call. The V gene's germline CDR1 is SEHNR and CDR2 FQNEAQ (reference sequence). V was clipped by 2 bases and J by 15 bases, with 14 bases between them. The CDR3 covers 12 residues. CDR3 region: CASSLNSQTTHF. The CDR3 nucleotides are TGTGCCAGCAGCTTAAACAGTCAGACGACGCATTTT.

For this clone: Other DNA variants within this sample encode the same CDR3. This chain connects TRBV18 to TRBJ2-1; TRBD2 aligns across 10 bases. After removal of 8 bases from V and 9 bases from J, the junction contained 16 bases not matched to a gene. CDR1 is KGHSH, CDR2 LQKENI, per germline. The CDR3 has 16 amino acids. CDR3: CASQESLAGVGGEQFF. In DNA form, the CDR3 reads TGTGCCAGCCAAGAGAGCCTAGCGGGAGTAGGGGGTGAGCAGTTCTTC. Combining the CDR3 with reference TRBV18 and TRBJ2-1 gives the whole variable domain NAGVMQNPRHLVRRRGQEARLRCSPMKGHSHVYWYRQLPEEGLKFMVYLQKENIIDESGMPKERFSAEFPKEGPSILRIQQVVRGDSAAYFCASQESLAGVGGEQFFGPGTRLTVL.